Listed below are T cell receptor beta chains from one sample, sequenced in a study of shared clonotypes between healthy human individuals. The repertoire was sequenced with immunoSEQ multiplex PCR; TCRdb's copy has only in-frame clones and lacks some. The sample records 850,000 to 1,100,000 clones, roughly 80% being singletons. Specimen: memory CD4+ T cells from PBMCs. These receptors were obtained from a man aged 18 to 35 in good health. Some clones in this sample may be carry-over from other donors' samples. The CDR3 runs from the conserved cysteine through the conserved F or W. The D gene is left open where the match is weak. Clone size appears in some rows only: once, few, many, or a class for an expanded clone.

>TRBD1|NA|TRBV18|TRBJ2-5
CASSPDRAGETQYF
TGTGCCAGCTCACCGGACAGGGCCGGTGAGACCCAGTACTTC
>TRBD2|NA|TRBV19|TRBJ2-2
CASSSGLAATNTGELFF
TGTGCCAGTAGTTCCGGACTAGCGGCTACGAACACCGGGGAGCTGTTTTTT
>NA|NA|TRBV2|TRBJ2-3
CASSFTYSTDTQYF
TGTGCCAGCAGTTTCACTTATAGCACAGATACGCAGTATTTT
>TRBD2|few|TRBV28|TRBJ2-3
CASSSLADAGADTQYF
TGTGCCAGCAGTTCCCTAGCGGACGCTGGGGCAGATACGCAGTATTTT
>NA|NA|TRBV7-9|TRBJ2-3
CASSLVKSRGADTQYF
TGTGCCAGCAGCTTAGTCAAGAGCCGGGGCGCAGATACGCAGTATTTT
>TRBD2|NA|TRBV5-1|TRBJ2-7
CASSLGLAGGLSYEQYF
TGCGCCAGCAGCCTGGGACTAGCGGGAGGGCTCTCCTACGAGCAGTACTTC
>TRBD2|NA|TRBV5-6|TRBJ2-2
CASSASGIGWSGELFF
TGTGCCAGCAGCGCAAGCGGGATTGGGTGGTCCGGGGAGCTGTTTTTT
>TRBD1|NA|TRBV27|TRBJ1-1
CASRHRQGLSEEAFF
TGTGCCAGCAGGCATAGACAGGGACTATCTGAAGAAGCTTTCTTT
>TRBD2|once|TRBV11-2|TRBJ2-7
CASSLGLAGVYEQYF
TGTGCCAGCAGCTTAGGACTAGCGGGAGTGTACGAGCAGTACTTC
>NA|NA|TRBV2|TRBJ2-1
CASSPERDNEQFF
TGTGCCAGCAGCCCCGAGAGAGACAATGAGCAGTTCTTC
>NA|NA|TRBV6-1|TRBJ1-1
CASSERRSTEAFF
TGTGCCAGCAGTGAAAGGAGGAGCACTGAAGCTTTCTTT
>NA|NA|TRBV5-6|TRBJ1-1
CASTRQEERMNTEAFF
TGTGCCAGCACCCGCCAGGAGGAGCGGATGAACACTGAAGCTTTCTTT
>TRBD2|NA|TRBV30|TRBJ2-7
CAWGLAGGPFSYEQYF
TGTGCCTGGGGACTAGCGGGAGGGCCGTTTTCCTACGAGCAGTACTTC
>NA|NA|TRBV11-2|TRBJ2-5
CASSPHPLETQYF
TGTGCCAGCAGCCCCCATCCCCTGGAGACCCAGTACTTC
>TRBD1|NA|TRBV7-2|TRBJ2-7
CASRKSSGTGPYEQYF
TGTGCCAGCAGGAAATCATCCGGGACAGGCCCCTACGAGCAGTACTTC
>TRBD1|NA|TRBV19|TRBJ1-1
CASSIARDRGGTEAFF
TGTGCCAGTAGTATAGCTCGGGACAGGGGAGGCACTGAAGCTTTCTTT
>NA|NA|TRBV5-5|TRBJ1-1
CASSRRTDLAFF
TGTGCCAGCAGCCGTCGCACAGATTTAGCTTTCTTT
>NA|NA|TRBV2|TRBJ2-1
CASSEAAGVELYNEQFF
TGTGCCAGCAGTGAAGCGGCAGGGGTTGAACTCTACAATGAGCAGTTCTTC
>NA|few|TRBV7-9|TRBJ1-1
CASSLASGRTEAFF
TGTGCCAGCAGCTTAGCTTCCGGGCGCACTGAAGCTTTCTTT
>TRBD2|NA|TRBV11-1|TRBJ2-1
CASSLTTSGRAARNEQFF
TGTGCCAGCAGTCTAACGACTAGCGGGAGGGCCGCCCGCAATGAGCAGTTCTTC
>TRBD1|NA|TRBV18|TRBJ2-2
CASSHQDRGTGELFF
TGTGCCAGCTCCCATCAGGACAGGGGGACCGGGGAGCTGTTTTTT
>NA|once|TRBV15|TRBJ2-2
CATSPLDRNTGELFF
TGTGCCACCAGCCCCCTCGACAGGAACACCGGGGAGCTGTTTTTT
>TRBD1|NA|TRBV6-4|TRBJ1-2
CASRAGTANWGYTF
TGTGCCAGCAGAGCCGGGACAGCCAATTGGGGCTACACCTTC